These 10 T cell receptor beta chains came from one sample sequenced in a study of T cell responses to AZD1222 COVID-19 vaccine. Only in-frame clones appear in the TCRdb table, and some are missing; sequencing was by immunoSEQ multiplex PCR. The table shows more than 85,000 clones, with approximately 91% occurring only once. Source: peripheral blood, taken on day 0 of AZD1222 vaccination. The receptor source for this set is an adult in good health.

This chain connects TRBV24-1 to TRBJ2-2; 9 nucleotides line up with TRBD1. Trimming at V came to 4 bases and at J to 4 bases, leaving 12 bases not matched to a gene. The germline CDR1 and CDR2 sequences are KGHDR and SFDVKD. This CDR3 contains 18 residues. CDR3 sequence reads: CATSDTAGTGSRTGELFF. The CDR3 bases are TGTGCCACCAGTGACACGGCAGGGACAGGGAGTCGCACCGGGGAGCTGTTTTTT.

The rearrangement links TRBV6-5 to TRBJ1-2, with D possibly matching TRBD1 (6 bases). This CDR3 contains 15 residues. Trimming pared 5 bases from V and 0 bases from J, leaving 13 bases between. Per germline, CDR1 MNHEY and CDR2 SVGAGI. CDR3 sequence reads: CASSLRGPANYGYTF. DNA of the CDR3: TGTGCCAGCAGTCTCAGGGGCCCAGCTAACTATGGCTACACCTTC.

V usage is TRBV18 and J usage is TRBJ2-1; 12 nucleotides line up with TRBD2. The CDR3 consists of 16 residues. The junction had 9 bases not matched to a gene; V was cut back by 4 bases and J by 8 bases. Germline V lookup: CDR1 KGHSH, CDR2 LQKENI. Here the CDR3 reads CASSLTSGSYGDEQFF. The CDR3 DNA is TGTGCCAGCTCACTGACTAGCGGGAGTTACGGCGATGAGCAGTTCTTC. Variable domain in full (rest from reference TRBV18 and TRBJ2-1): NAGVMQNPRHLVRRRGQEARLRCSPMKGHSHVYWYRQLPEEGLKFMVYLQKENIIDESGMPKERFSAEFPKEGPSILRIQQVVRGDSAAYFCASSLTSGSYGDEQFFGPGTRLTVL.

CDR3 amino acids: CASSTHRDQNTEAFF. In nucleotides, the CDR3 is TGTGCCAGCAGCACTCACAGGGATCAGAACACTGAAGCTTTCTTT. The chain employs TRBV7-9 and TRBJ1-1; TRBD1 is a possible D gene (6 bases). The CDR3 is 15 residues long. Trimming removed 5 bases from V and 1 base from J, with 14 bases in between. Germline CDR1 SEHNR, CDR2 FQNEAQ (reference sequence).

The V and J genes are TRBV27 and TRBJ2-1, with TRBD2 as a possible D gene (6 bases). V lost 2 bases to trimming and J lost 8 bases, with 13 bases between them. CDR1 is MNHEY, CDR2 SMNVEV, per germline (reference sequence). This CDR3 region has 14 residues. CDR3 coding DNA: TGTGCCAGCAGTTTAACGAGACTAGATCATGAGCAGTTCTTC. This gives the protein CASSLTRLDHEQFF.

This clone was counted once. The CDR3, as DNA: TGTGCCAGCAGCTTGGCCCACCTTGGGGGGGCCCAGCATTTT. This sequence encodes CASSLAHLGGAQHF. This chain uses TRBV5-8 with TRBJ1-5; D is perhaps TRBD1 (5 bases). V dropped 0 bases and J dropped 11 bases, with 15 bases sitting between them. CDR3 length: 14 residues. CDR1 SGHTS and CDR2 YDEGEE come from the germline V gene.

This chain uses TRBV28 with TRBJ1-2; 11 bases are a match to TRBD1. In germline, CDR1 is MDHEN, CDR2 SYDVKM. With 4 bases clipped from V and 8 bases from J, the junction kept 12 bases outside the gene matches. The CDR3 has 16 amino acids. CDR3 amino acids: CASSSSLGTGGVGYTF. The DNA of the CDR3 is TGTGCCAGCAGTTCGTCCCTCGGGACAGGGGGAGTAGGCTACACCTTC.

The chain is built from TRBV4-1 and TRBJ2-7; 10 nucleotides match TRBD2. Germline values: CDR1 MGHRA, CDR2 YSYEKL. This CDR3 has 18 amino acids. Trimming removed 1 base from V and 6 bases from J; junction bases left unmatched: 15. CDR3 coding DNA: TGCGCCAGCAGCCAAGGACGCGGACTAGCGGACCCTGAGGGCGAGCAGTACTTC. This encodes CASSQGRGLADPEGEQYF.

The rearrangement uses TRBV5-1 and TRBJ2-7, with unresolved D. V shed 0 bases and J shed 3 bases, with 10 bases lying between them. Looked up from germline, CDR1 is SGHRS and CDR2 is YFSETQ. The CDR3 loop spans 14 amino acids. CDR3 sequence (DNA): TGCGCCAGCAGCTTGGAAGCCGGATTCTACGAGCAGTACTTC. Its translation is CASSLEAGFYEQYF.

The chain has TRBV19 and TRBJ1-2, with TRBD1 matching 11 bases. This CDR3 comprises 14 residues. After removal of 8 bases from V and 7 bases from J, the junction contained 9 bases not matched to a gene. The germline V gene encodes CDR1 LNHDA and CDR2 SQIVND (reference sequence). The DNA for the CDR3 is TGTGCCAGTGACCCCGGACAGGGGGCGGGTGGCTACACCTTC. It encodes CASDPGQGAGGYTF. Full variable domain (rest looked up from reference TRBV19 and TRBJ1-2): DGGITQSPKYLFRKEGQNVTLSCEQNLNHDAMYWYRQDPGQGLRLIYYSQIVNDFQKGDIAEGYSVSREKKESFPLTVTSAQKNPTAFYLCASDPGQGAGGYTFGSGTRLTVV.